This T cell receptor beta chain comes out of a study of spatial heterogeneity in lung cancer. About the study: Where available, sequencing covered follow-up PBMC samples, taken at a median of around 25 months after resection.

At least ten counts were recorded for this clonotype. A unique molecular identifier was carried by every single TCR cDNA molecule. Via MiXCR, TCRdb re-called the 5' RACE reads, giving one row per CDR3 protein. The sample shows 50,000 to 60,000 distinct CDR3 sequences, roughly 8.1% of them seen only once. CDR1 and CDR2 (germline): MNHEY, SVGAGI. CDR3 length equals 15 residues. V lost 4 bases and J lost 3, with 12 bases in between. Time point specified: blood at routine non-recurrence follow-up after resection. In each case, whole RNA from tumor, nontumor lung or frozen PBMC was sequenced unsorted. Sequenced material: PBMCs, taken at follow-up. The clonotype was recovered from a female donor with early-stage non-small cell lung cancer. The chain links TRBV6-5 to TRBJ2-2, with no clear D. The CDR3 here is CASSSSPADTGELFF. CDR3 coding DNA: TGTGCCAGCAGTTCCTCGCCTGCTGACACCGGGGAGCTGTTTTTT.